Sequencing of this T cell receptor (beta chain) was carried out in a study of beta chain features in type 1 diabetes. Broader study findings: Moderate but significant shortening of TCRB CDR3s was recorded in all four CD4+ subsets from Type 1 diabetes patients.

This clone was seen a few times. Its antigen remains unknown. Germline CDR1 and CDR2: SQVTM and ANQGSEA. The V segment lost 7 bases and the J segment 3 bases; nucleotides outside the gene matches: 8. CDR3 length equals 13 residues. The isolated RNA, all of it, was reverse transcribed, so expressed TCRB transcripts were what got sequenced. Using immunoSEQ multiplex PCR, the repertoire was profiled, and TCRdb retains in-frame clones only, with some absent. Of hundreds of thousands of clones in the sample, 11% to 15% were seen once. The V call is TRBV29-1, the J call TRBJ1-1, with 7 positions matching TRBD1. This TCR was sampled from a man between 18 and 29 years old with type 1 diabetes. Sequenced material: naive CD4+ T cells from blood. As DNA, the CDR3 is TGCAGCGCCGCAGGGGGAGCTGACACTGAAGCTTTCTTT. This sequence encodes CSAAGGADTEAFF.